This TCR beta chain was profiled in a study of cytomegalovirus exposure and HLA in healthy donors. Study at large: Inside one of the first data releases sat some 85 million unique TCRs taken from HLA-typed donors.

Remarks on this clone: Its antigen remains unidentified.

Trimming removed 5 bases from V and 4 bases from J, with 20 bases in between. This CDR3 is 16 amino acids long. Looked up from germline, CDR1 is SGHVS and CDR2 is FQNEAQ. 60 Vbeta and 13 Jbeta primers were used in PCR. TCRdb's copy holds only in-frame clones and misses some; the assay was immunoSEQ multiplex PCR. In the table there are about 190,000 clones, roughly four fifths of which are singletons. Study results and limitations: It was only CMV serostatus that was available as immune exposure information. Compared with the roughly 700-donor mean, an Asian-associated ancestry cluster reportedly had fewer N-insertions, according to a later analysis.

The sequence was collected from a woman aged 18-29 years in good health and CMV-seropositive. The sequencing input was PBMCs. The V and J genes are TRBV7-8 and TRBJ1-1; D call uncertain. The CDR3 loop reads CASSPGGVLRGTEAFF. The CDR3 DNA sequence: TGTGCCAGCAGCCCGGGCGGGGTTTTGAGAGGCACTGAAGCTTTCTTT.